What follows are 3 T cell receptor beta chains derived from one specimen sequenced in a study of T cells in localized non-small cell lung cancer. Method: immunoSEQ multiplex PCR; TCRdb's copy keeps in-frame clones and lacks some. The table has fewer than 25,000 clones, roughly nine tenths seen once. Sequenced here: peripheral blood, sampled before any cancer treatment. The receptors come from a woman between 35 and 75 years old with stage I lung adenocarcinoma.

This chain links TRBV27 with TRBJ2-7; weak D call: TRBD2 (6 bases). Germline V gene data show CDR1 as MNHEY and CDR2 as SMNVEV (reference sequence). V lost 6 bases and J lost 2, with 14 bases in between. This CDR3 region has 14 residues. This CDR3 reads CASRGWTIPYEQYF. Written as DNA, the CDR3 is TGTGCCAGCAGGGGTTGGACTATTCCCTACGAGCAGTACTTC.

The chain is built from TRBV10-3 and TRBJ2-7, with D maybe TRBD1 (5 bases). The length of the CDR3 is 14 residues. CDR1 and CDR2 (germline): ENHRY, SYGVKD. Trimming removed 2 bases at V and 2 bases at J, with 10 bases between. CDR3 protein: CAISESREPYEQYF. Here the CDR3 DNA reads TGTGCCATCAGTGAGAGCAGGGAACCCTACGAGCAGTACTTC.

V usage is TRBV18 and J usage is TRBJ1-3, with a weak D call TRBD1 (5 bases). Germline CDR1 KGHSH, CDR2 LQKENI. The CDR3 contains 14 residues. V dropped 6 bases and J dropped 2 bases, with 11 bases sitting between them. The CDR3 coding sequence is TGTGCCAGCTCCCAAGGAGGGGCTGGAAACACCATATATTTT. Its protein product is CASSQGGAGNTIYF.